This T cell receptor (beta chain) was identified in a study of blood T cell repertoires in COVID-19. This CDR3 has 13 amino acids. Trimming cost V 6 bases and J 4 bases, with 13 bases left between them. Here immunoSEQ multiplex PCR was the method, and the copy in TCRdb shows in-frame clones only, minus some. In the table there are 200,000 to 300,000 clones, roughly 87% of which are singletons. V gene TRBV12-3 or TRBV12-4 combines with J gene TRBJ2-7; tentative D call: TRBD2 (7 bases). The sequenced material came from peripheral blood. This sequence originates from a man in his late teens or twenties with active or convalescent COVID-19. The CDR3 is CASRRGGVYEQYF. The CDR3 DNA reads as TGTGCCAGCAGGAGAGGGGGGGTATACGAGCAGTACTTC.